This T cell receptor (beta chain) was recorded in a study of technical replicates of blood from a few donors. TCRdb keeps only in-frame clones here, not all; method: immunoSEQ multiplex PCR. The sample contains tens of thousands of clones, roughly 91% of which appear only once. The table lists this clone with a few counts. Germline CDR1 reads MGHRA; CDR2 reads YSYEKL. The CDR3 totals 17 residues. Germline trimming cut 4 bases from V and 4 bases from J; bases unmatched to any gene: 13. The sample consisted of T cells isolated from PBMCs. The gene calls are TRBV4-1 and TRBJ1-1; 9 positions match TRBD1. The receptor was derived from a human donor in good health. Some clones in this sample may be carry-over from other donors' samples. This CDR3 is CASSPILRTGEGTEAFF. The CDR3 DNA reads TGCGCCAGCAGCCCAATCTTAAGGACAGGGGAGGGCACTGAAGCTTTCTTT.